This T cell receptor (beta chain) emerged from a study of tumor and adjacent non-tumor tissue in lung cancer. TCRbeta libraries were built with three rounds of nested PCR, modified from ARM-PCR. TCRdb re-analysed the multiplex PCR reads in MiXCR, keeping a single row per CDR3 protein. The sample shows roughly 70,000 distinct CDR3 sequences, around 78% of them seen only once. V was pared by 1 base and J by 3 bases, with 8 bases of the junction left unmatched. The CDR3 has 15 residues. Germline CDR1 DFQATT, CDR2 SNEGSKA (reference sequence). Whole-study findings and limits: Normal lung showed higher cumulative top 100 clone frequency than tumor.

The template was RNA from unsorted bulk tissue. Between August and November 2014, newly diagnosed, chemotherapy-naive lung cancer patients underwent thoracic surgery in China. By sample fraction, this clonotype is medium-sized. What it binds is unknown. The sequence came from a man between 60 and 75 years old with non-small cell lung cancer. The rearrangement uses TRBV20-1 and TRBJ2-7; the match to TRBD2 covers 8 bases. Sequenced material: lung tumor tissue. The CDR3 sequence: CSARAGGADGYEQYF. The CDR3 nucleotides are TGCAGTGCTAGAGCGGGGGGGGCGGACGGCTACGAGCAGTACTTC.